This T cell receptor beta chain was sequenced during a study of T cell changes during pregnancy in multiple sclerosis. Profiling relied on immunoSEQ multiplex PCR, and the TCRdb table lists in-frame clones only, not all of them. The sample lists about 8,000 clones, over 70% occurring once. CDR1 is SEHNR, CDR2 FQNEAQ, per germline (reference sequence). This CDR3 comprises 16 residues. V trimming: 5 bases; J trimming: 0 bases; junction bases outside the gene matches: 4. This TCR came from a female donor in good health, enrolled as a control in a pregnancy study. The genes are TRBV7-9 and TRBJ2-2, with 9 bases matching TRBD1. Here the sequenced sample was CD8+ T cells from peripheral blood mononuclear cells, taken in the first trimester of pregnancy. The CDR3 is CASSGDRGTNTGELFF. CDR3 nucleotide sequence: TGTGCCAGCAGCGGTGACAGGGGGACGAACACCGGGGAGCTGTTTTTT.